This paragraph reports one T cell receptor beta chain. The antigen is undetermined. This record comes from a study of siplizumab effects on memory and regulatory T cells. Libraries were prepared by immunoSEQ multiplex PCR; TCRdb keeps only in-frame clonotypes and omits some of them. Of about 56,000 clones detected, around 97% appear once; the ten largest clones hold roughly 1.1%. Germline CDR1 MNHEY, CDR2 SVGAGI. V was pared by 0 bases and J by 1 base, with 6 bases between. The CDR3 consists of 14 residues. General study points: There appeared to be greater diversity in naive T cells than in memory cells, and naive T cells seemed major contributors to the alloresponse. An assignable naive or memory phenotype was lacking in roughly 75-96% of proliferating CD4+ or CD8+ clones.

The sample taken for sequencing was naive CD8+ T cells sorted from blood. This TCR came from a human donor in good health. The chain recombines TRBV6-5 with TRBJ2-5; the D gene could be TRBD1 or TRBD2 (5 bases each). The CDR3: CASSYSGVQETQYF. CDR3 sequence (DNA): TGTGCCAGCAGTTACTCGGGGGTCCAAGAGACCCAGTACTTC.